This T cell receptor (beta chain) is drawn from a study of shared clonotypes between healthy human individuals (dated by TCRdb to between 2020 and 2021). For context, the study as a whole: The cohort comprised a couple of women and three men aged 18 to 49 years. Each donor's leukapheresis produced roughly between roughly 0.85 and 10 billion PBMCs. Different laboratories and diverse techniques were used to prepare libraries and sequence TCR repertoires, to increase sequencing depth and limit assay-specific biases. To estimate repertoire size and how much clonotype sharing occurs between individuals, the study deeply sequenced the blood TCR repertoires of about five healthy adults. The investigation overall reported the following: Only blood was sampled, and tissue TCR repertoires likely differ from those in blood. The genetic and exposure-history diversity represented was limited by the small number of donors. Pairwise subsampling indicated that sequencing depth was expected to affect the degree of clonotype sharing among donors.

Healthy HIV-negative adults with no recently reported acute infections or vaccinations were included as donors. Only Caucasian adults living in Nashville, Tennessee, USA were represented among the donors. For unsorted samples, roughly 86 million PBMCs were counted and genomic DNA was extracted with the QIAamp DNA Blood Mini kit. Blood was obtained by leukapheresis, after which PBMCs were separated by Ficoll-Histopaque density gradient centrifugation and cryopreserved in liquid nitrogen vapor phase. As concerns this clone: Its antigen has not been determined. No much larger clone exists at a distance of one base, and base qualities are not known.

Using the deep immunoSEQ assay, TCR CDR3 regions were amplified from genomic DNA by multiplex PCR. For each cell subset, the extracted genomic DNA was distributed evenly across all wells of several immunoSEQ 96-well plates, and each plate served as one replicate. For unsorted PBMC, each replicate PCR was loaded with approximately 330 ng genomic DNA, equivalent to around 30,000 T cell genomes. Unsorted PBMC genomic DNA was sequenced across ten immunoSEQ deep assay plates. Purified libraries were quantified with a Qubit 3.0 fluorometer, sized on a Bioanalyzer 2100, and re-quantified with the KAPA Library Quantification kit. Each immunoSEQ 96-well plate was sequenced on its own single-read 150-cycle Illumina NextSeq 550 flow cell. On the authors' methods: Because the immunoSEQ output included only junctional sequences and no quality scores, the filtering could not be the same as the filtering used for full-length reads. Sequences were annotated with PyIR, a Python wrapper for IgBLAST v1.9, and V/J genes and CDR3 were assigned using IMGT germline references. Reads with weak V/J assignments (E-value above 1e-6), missing CDR3, stop codons, out-of-frame junctions, or ambiguous translated residues were removed. V3J clonotypes were defined as sequences sharing an identical inferred V gene, J gene, and CDR3 amino acid sequence. The percentage overlap between two repertoires was calculated by dividing the number of shared unique clonotypes by the size of the smaller repertoire. Three approaches were used to assess repertoire richness: RTK rarefaction, the Chao1 estimator, and Recon v2.1 estimates of unobserved clonotypes. TCRdb took this table from immuneACCESS and kept in-frame rearrangements with V and J called. Such tables lack part of the clones; where checked against another copy, unresolved V genes explain under half of the gap, and the rest is unexplained. V and J calls and clone size are as listed in that table; D and trimming were resolved from the DNA. This sample holds 400,000 to 600,000 clones; 60% to 80% were observed only once. The ten largest clonotypes hold around 12% of the sample.

Counted from cysteine to phenylalanine, this CDR3 has 16 amino acids. This entry keeps only the CDR3 DNA: 48 bases, framed from base 1. V is pared back by 0 bases and J by 4 bases, with 14 bases lying between the germline termini. Sequencing input: PBMCs. The receptor comes from a woman between 40 and 55 years old in good health. Some clones in this sample may be carry-over from other donors' samples. The sequence is built from TRBV5-3 and TRBJ1-3; the D gene is not confidently resolved. TRBV5-3 is annotated as an ORF whose role is uncertain. The CDR3 protein: CARSLDLTIAGNTIYF. In nucleotide form, the sequence is TGTGCCAGAAGCTTGGACCTAACAATCGCCGGAAACACCATATATTTT.